The source of this T cell receptor beta chain is a study of vaccination effects on CD4 cells after COVID-19. This CDR3 contains 16 residues. The ends lost 0 bases at V and 9 bases at J; junction bases unmatched: 12. Germline V gene sequence: CDR1 SGHNT, CDR2 YYREEE (reference sequence). Antigen-specific CD4+ T cells were expanded with viral peptide pools in the ViraFEST assay before sequencing. Culture lasted 10 days before CD4+ T cell isolation. A positive SARS-CoV-2 PCR test fell between March and December 2020. A few million PBMC per well were cultured with approximately 10 IU/ml IL-2 and 8 to 10 ug/ml peptides. A pool of HIV-1 Nef peptides formed the negative control culture. Comments on this clone: Its antigen is still unknown.

Sequenced by immunoSEQ multiplex PCR; TCRdb stores in-frame clones only, minus some. Seen here are fewer than 60,000 clones, roughly 77% observed once, and the top ten hold around 5.5%. The chain carries TRBV5-4 and TRBJ2-1; TRBD2 matches 7 bases. This specimen was CD4+ T cells from PBMCs cultured with HIV peptides, taken before COVID-19 vaccination. As for subset: HIV-1 Nef peptide pool negative control/reference culture. The TCR was taken from a human donor who had a prior SARS-CoV-2 infection. The CDR3 DNA sequence: TGTGCCAGCAGCTTGGATGCGAGCGGAGGGAGGGCTGAGCAGTTCTTC. Its protein is CASSLDASGGRAEQFF.